This T cell receptor (beta chain) was observed in a study of blood T cell repertoires in COVID-19. About the study: Samples came from the United States, Italy and Spain, spanning acute and convalescent COVID-19. Nucleic acid was either cDNA or gDNA, and it came from T cells, B-cell-depleted T cells, or PBMCs.

The J segment lost 2 bases and the V segment lost 6 bases, leaving 6 bases of the junction unmatched. CDR1 and CDR2 (germline): SGHVS, FNYEAQ. The CDR3 loop spans 15 amino acids. In the original workflow: It was from reference gene primer amplification that nucleated cell counts were estimated. The data were produced by immunoSEQ multiplex PCR, yet TCRdb's version contains in-frame clones alone and is incomplete. The V and J calls and clone size come from that table; D and trimming were worked out from the DNA. The table has about 42,000 clones, about 82% seen once. Material for sequencing was peripheral blood. The receptor was isolated from a man aged 50-59 years with active COVID-19. This chain connects TRBV7-6 to TRBJ2-3; 9 positions match TRBD2. Here the CDR3 reads CASRRLAGTTDTQYF. DNA of the CDR3: TGTGCCAGCAGGCGTCTAGCGGGGACCACAGATACGCAGTATTTT.